One and the same sample provided the 26 T cell receptor beta chains below, sequenced in a study of blood T cells in healthy people across ages. Primers used in a second PCR of roughly 6 to 11 cycles were a sample-barcoded 5' primer and a J-beta primer mix. TCRdb ran MiXCR on the 5' RACE reads and lists one entry per CDR3 protein. This sample has 710,000 or so distinct CDR3 sequences, with 20% to 25% found just once. The material sequenced was blood. These receptors were taken from a man between 65 and 80 years old in good health.

This clonotype came up a few times. The chain links TRBV4-3 to TRBJ1-2, with a tentative D call TRBD1 (5 bases). V was trimmed by 0 bases and J by 7 bases, leaving 15 bases between them. CDR1 is LGHNA and CDR2 is YSLEER in the germline V gene. The CDR3 consists of 15 residues. The chain's CDR3 is CASSQEFQGQGGYTF. CDR3 nucleotides: TGCGCCAGCAGCCAAGAGTTCCAGGGTCAAGGTGGCTACACCTTC.

The rearrangement links TRBV12-3 or TRBV12-4 to TRBJ2-2, with D tentatively TRBD2 (5 bases). The length of the CDR3 is 14 residues. V was clipped by 7 bases and J by 8 bases, with 17 bases between them. CDR3 sequence (DNA): TGTGCCAGCAATCGCAGCGGCTTAGGAGGGGAGCTGTTTTTT. Its translation: CASNRSGLGGELFF.

The chain uses TRBV15 and TRBJ1-5, with D maybe TRBD1 (5 bases). Trimming left V 5 bases short and J 6 bases short, with 8 bases between. The germline CDR1 and CDR2 sequences are LNHNV and YYDKDF (reference sequence). The CDR3 loop spans 12 amino acids. The CDR3 reads CATSGGSQPQHF. The CDR3 bases are TGTGCCACCAGCGGGGGAAGTCAGCCCCAGCATTTT.

The chain recombines TRBV12-3 or TRBV12-4 with TRBJ1-3; 8 nucleotides align to TRBD1. This CDR3 is 14 amino acids long. V lost 3 bases, J lost 4 bases, and 2 bases stayed unmatched. The CDR3 loop is CASSFGTGGNTIYF. The DNA for the CDR3 is TGTGCCAGCAGTTTCGGGACAGGAGGAAACACCATATATTTT.

This clonotype has more than one count but fewer than ten. J is TRBJ1-2 and V is TRBV6-6; D not certain. Trimming took off 5 bases at V and 4 bases at J, with 8 bases between the two ends. Per germline, CDR1 MNHNY and CDR2 SVGAGI (reference sequence). This CDR3 has 12 amino acids. CDR3 sequence (DNA): TGTGCCAGCAGTGCCCCGGGCTATGGCTACACCTTC. It yields the protein CASSAPGYGYTF.

The V and J genes are TRBV20-1 and TRBJ2-5; D is possibly TRBD1 (5 bases). Trimming stripped 1 base from V and 4 bases from J, with 13 bases between. This CDR3 region has 14 residues. CDR1 and CDR2 (germline): DFQATT, SNEGSKA (reference sequence). CDR3 protein: CSARGAGLGETQYF. CDR3 in DNA: TGCAGTGCTAGAGGGGCAGGGTTGGGAGAGACCCAGTACTTC.

V is TRBV4-2 and J is TRBJ2-3; 11 nucleotides match TRBD2. CDR3 length: 17 amino acids. CDR1 LGHNA and CDR2 YNFKEQ come from the germline V gene. The V and J ends lost 3 bases and 1 base, in that order; junction bases with no gene match: 6. CDR3 bases: TGTGCCAGCAGCCAGGTGACTAGCGGGGCTCGCACAGATACGCAGTATTTT. Translation: CASSQVTSGARTDTQYF.

The J gene is TRBJ2-1, the V gene TRBV10-3; D uncertain. In germline, CDR1 is ENHRY, CDR2 SYGVKD. There are 13 residues in the CDR3. The V and J ends lost 2 bases and 6 bases respectively, with 8 bases between them. The CDR3 loop reads CAISEAWANEQFF. As DNA, the CDR3 is TGTGCCATCAGTGAGGCGTGGGCCAATGAGCAGTTCTTC.

The chain couples TRBV20-1 to TRBJ2-1, with D tentatively TRBD1 or TRBD2 (6 bases each). V lost 8 bases and J 7 bases, leaving 18 bases between the germline ends. The CDR3 runs to 13 residues. CDR1 is DFQATT, CDR2 SNEGSKA, per germline (reference sequence). For the CDR3, the DNA is TGCAGTTCCGAAGGGGGGAGAGCTAATGAGCAGTTCTTC. Protein: CSSEGGRANEQFF.

The CDR3: CASSQPTRTDTQYF. The CDR3 DNA reads TGCGCCAGCAGCCAACCAACTCGCACAGATACGCAGTATTTT. The V and J genes are TRBV4-1 and TRBJ2-3; D gene ambiguous. Germline V lookup: CDR1 MGHRA, CDR2 YSYEKL. This CDR3 region has 14 residues. Trimming removed 2 bases from V and 1 base from J, with 7 bases in between.

V usage is TRBV20-1 and J usage is TRBJ2-2, with a tentative D call TRBD1 (5 bases). Germline CDR1 reads DFQATT; CDR2 reads SNEGSKA (reference sequence). CDR3 size: 15 residues. V was shortened by 0 bases and J by 1 base, with 9 bases between the two germline ends. In DNA, the CDR3 is TGCAGTGCTAGAGATCTGCAGGGGAACACCGGGGAGCTGTTTTTT. This translates into CSARDLQGNTGELFF.

The chain carries TRBV4-1 and TRBJ2-1; no reliable D call. V was trimmed by 0 bases and J by 8 bases, leaving 11 bases between them. This CDR3 has 14 amino acids. Germline assignment: CDR1 MGHRA and CDR2 YSYEKL. CDR3 bases: TGCGCCAGCAGCCAAGACCTTTCGCCGGATGAGCAGTTCTTC. Translated, it gives CASSQDLSPDEQFF.

The J gene is TRBJ2-7, the V gene TRBV14, with D tentatively TRBD2 (5 bases). V lost 0 bases to trimming and J lost 4 bases, with 10 bases between them. The CDR3 is made up of 14 amino acids. Germline V gene data show CDR1 as SGHDN and CDR2 as FVKESK. CDR3 amino acids: CASSQDFRGYEQYF. The CDR3 nucleotides read TGTGCCAGCAGCCAAGATTTTAGAGGGTACGAGCAGTACTTC.

This clonotype has more than one count but fewer than ten. V gene TRBV25-1 combines with J gene TRBJ2-2; 12 positions agree with TRBD2. Germline assignment: CDR1 MGHDK and CDR2 SYGVNS. V lost 4 bases to trimming and J lost 3 bases; unmatched junction nucleotides: 6. The CDR3 has 17 amino acids. DNA for the CDR3: TGTGCCAGCAGTGTAGCGGGACTAGCGGGCTACACCGGGGAGCTGTTTTTT. Translating gives CASSVAGLAGYTGELFF.

The rearrangement uses TRBV29-1 and TRBJ1-2; D remains ambiguous. The V gene lost 4 bases and the J gene lost 8 bases, with 20 bases spanning the gap. This CDR3 comprises 14 residues. The V gene's germline CDR1 is SQVTM and CDR2 ANQGSEA. CDR3 DNA sequence: TGCAGCGTTGGCCCCGCGATCGGGCCGAGGGGCTACACCTTC. As protein: CSVGPAIGPRGYTF. The full variable domain, completed using reference TRBV29-1 and TRBJ1-2, is SAVISQKPSRDICQRGTSLTIQCQVDSQVTMMFWYRQQPGQSLTLIATANQGSEATYESGFVIDKFPISRPNLTFSTLTVSNMSPEDSSIYLCSVGPAIGPRGYTFGSGTRLTVV.

The chain has TRBV4-2 and TRBJ2-1; D gene unclear. CDR1 and CDR2 (germline): LGHNA, YNFKEQ. This CDR3 contains 15 residues. With 4 bases removed from V and 7 bases from J, the gap between germline ends came to 17 bases. DNA for the CDR3: TGTGCCAGCAGCCTCGACACGACGTTCGGAAATGAGCAGTTCTTC. Residues: CASSLDTTFGNEQFF.

The table lists this clonotype with a few counts. The junction departs from germline at one end; a sequencing error may be responsible. The genes are TRBV5-1 and TRBJ1-1, with D uncertain. CDR1 and CDR2 from the germline V gene are SGHRS and YFSETQ. The CDR3 runs 16 residues. CDR3: CASSLGPEPMNSEAFF. CDR3 DNA sequence: TGCGCCAGCAGCTTGGGACCGGAGCCTATGAACTCTGAAGCTTTCTTT.

The chain uses TRBV4-2 and TRBJ1-2; possibly TRBD1 for D (6 bases). Trimming removed 0 bases at V and 0 bases at J, with 11 bases between. CDR1 LGHNA and CDR2 YNFKEQ come from the germline V gene. CDR3 length: 16 amino acids. The CDR3 coding sequence is TGTGCCAGCAGCCAAGAGTGGACAGCCGCTAACTATGGCTACACCTTC. It codes for CASSQEWTAANYGYTF.

This clonotype was seen a few times. This rearrangement joins TRBV6-2 or TRBV6-3 to TRBJ2-1, with D perhaps matching TRBD2 (6 bases). The CDR3 is 15 amino acids. Germline CDR1 is MNHEY and CDR2 is SVGEGT. The V gene lost 8 bases and the J gene lost 6 bases, with 20 bases spanning the gap. DNA of the CDR3: TGTGCCAGCTCCGTCCGGGACTCCTTTACCAATGAGCAGTTCTTC. It translates to CASSVRDSFTNEQFF.

In its sample, this clonotype was seen a few times. The chain combines TRBV6-1 with TRBJ2-7, with 10 bases matching TRBD1. The germline V gene encodes CDR1 MNHNS and CDR2 SASEGT. V lost 6 bases and J lost 5; bases outside the gene matches: 13. This CDR3 comprises 16 residues. The CDR3: CASRGRKGQGFHEQYF. CDR3 coding DNA: TGTGCCAGCAGGGGAAGAAAGGGACAGGGGTTCCACGAGCAGTACTTC.

This clonotype was seen a handful of times. The chain recombines TRBV6-6 with TRBJ2-3; D gene uncertain. Between the trimmed V and J ends, which lost 6 bases and 3 bases, there was a span of 10 bases. The germline gives CDR1 MNHNY, CDR2 SVGAGI (reference sequence). This CDR3 is 13 amino acids long. The CDR3 region is CASRVTRTDTQYF. DNA for the CDR3: TGTGCCAGCAGAGTAACGCGGACAGATACGCAGTATTTT.

The chain links TRBV12-3 or TRBV12-4 to TRBJ2-7, with 8 bases matching TRBD2. The CDR3 has 17 residues. After removal of 3 bases from V and 5 bases from J, the junction contained 15 bases not matched to a gene. CDR3 in DNA: TGTGCCAGCAGTTTCGGTTTCCGCGGGAGGTTCGGGGACGAGCAGTACTTC. It yields the protein CASSFGFRGRFGDEQYF.

The V call is TRBV11-2, the J call TRBJ1-2; unclear D gene. Deletions cut 5 bases from V and 3 bases from J, with 13 bases between. This CDR3 comprises 14 residues. In germline, CDR1 is SGHAT, CDR2 FQNNGV. This CDR3 reads CASSIMTADYGYTF. Written as DNA, the CDR3 is TGTGCCAGCAGCATCATGACGGCTGACTATGGCTACACCTTC.

This clonotype has a handful of counts. The chain carries TRBV12-3 or TRBV12-4 and TRBJ2-7; D remains unclear. V lost 1 base and J lost 3, with 7 bases in between. The CDR3 length is 13 residues. The CDR3 loop is CASSLEQNYEQYF. The CDR3 DNA reads TGTGCCAGCAGTTTAGAACAGAACTACGAGCAGTACTTC.

A few counts support this clonotype. The V and J genes are TRBV20-1 and TRBJ1-2, with a weak D call TRBD1 (5 bases). The CDR3 is 14 amino acids. Germline lookup yields CDR1 DFQATT and CDR2 SNEGSKA (reference sequence). V dropped 3 bases and J dropped 1 base, with 12 bases sitting between them. The chain's CDR3 is CSARRGAVNYGYTF. The CDR3 DNA is TGCAGTGCTAGGAGGGGAGCCGTTAACTATGGCTACACCTTC.

V is TRBV14 and J is TRBJ1-1; D unclear. The CDR3 sequence is 13 residues long. Germline loops: CDR1 SGHDN, CDR2 FVKESK. V lost 5 bases, J lost 3 bases, and 10 bases lay in between. The CDR3: CASSWTKDTEAFF. As DNA, the CDR3 is TGTGCCAGCAGCTGGACGAAGGACACTGAAGCTTTCTTT.